This T cell receptor beta chain was sequenced during a study of cytomegalovirus exposure and HLA in healthy donors. Study-wide results and caveats: Segments of the TCR beta V type were, in most cases, productive about 87% or about 30% of the time in an earlier analysis.

In this sample, this clone turned up a few times. The target antigen is unknown. CDR1 and CDR2 (germline): ENHRY, SYGVKD. There are 14 residues in the CDR3. Trimming removed 6 bases from V and 4 bases from J; junction bases left unmatched: 4. PCR was performed using 60 Vbeta and 13 Jbeta primers. Data came from immunoSEQ multiplex PCR; TCRdb stores just in-frame clones and leaves some out. Altogether 150,000 to 200,000 clones are present, around 85% being singletons, with the ten largest covering approximately 2.4%. This clonotype originated in a woman aged 50 to 65 in good health and CMV-seronegative. The chain has TRBV10-3 and TRBJ1-5; TRBD1 matches 9 bases. The sample taken for sequencing was PBMCs. For the CDR3, the DNA is TGTGCCATCAGAGCACAGGGGGCAAATCAGCCCCAGCATTTT. Its translation: CAIRAQGANQPQHF.